Sequencing of this T cell receptor (beta chain) was carried out in a study of CD4+ T cells in melanoma. The germline V gene encodes CDR1 MGHRA and CDR2 YSYEKL. The CDR3 runs 16 residues. The V segment lost 0 bases and the J segment 2 bases; nucleotides outside the gene matches: 6. Study-wide points: Diverse differentiation states were reported for melanoma neoantigen-specific CD4+ T cells.

This table comes from immunoSEQ multiplex PCR, and its TCRdb copy is limited to in-frame clones, with some not included. The sample holds 11,000 or so clones, roughly three quarters seen once. In the case of this clone: As yet, its antigen is unknown.

The source material was cells from a culture (not recorded whether cultured in vitro). The clonotype was recovered from a human donor with melanoma. The V gene is TRBV4-1, the J gene TRBJ1-2; TRBD1 agrees at 7 bases. CDR3 protein: CASSQDRGTVNYGYTF. CDR3 bases: TGCGCCAGCAGCCAAGATCGTGGGACAGTCAACTATGGCTACACCTTC.